The 10 T cell receptor beta chains presented below share a single source sample, sequenced in a study of response to subunit inactivated influenza vaccine. In TCRdb, the RT-PCR reads were re-called with MiXCR into one record per CDR3 protein. Altogether hundreds of thousands of distinct CDR3 sequences are present, roughly 23% being singletons, with the ten largest covering over 1.5%. The sequences come from CD4+ T cells sorted from PBMCs, collected 5 days after vaccination. The receptors shown here come from a man aged 50 to 60 who received an inactivated influenza vaccine.

This clonotype was counted a few times. This chain links TRBV12-3 or TRBV12-4 with TRBJ2-1; the D gene is possibly TRBD2 (7 bases). Between the trimmed V and J ends, which lost 6 bases and 11 bases, there was a span of 26 bases. This CDR3 spans 16 amino acids. CDR3 sequence: CASRRSGGHILAKQFF. The CDR3 DNA reads TGTGCCAGCAGACGGTCGGGGGGCCATATTTTGGCGAAGCAGTTCTTC.

There are a few counts of this clonotype. This chain links TRBV7-2 with TRBJ2-4; D might be TRBD1 or TRBD2, each matching 5 bases. The germline V and J ends were trimmed by 5 bases and 8 bases, with 7 bases remaining between them. CDR1 and CDR2 from the germline V gene are SGHTA and FQGNSA. The CDR3 spans 11 residues. The CDR3 loop reads CASSGGYIQYF. The CDR3 DNA sequence: TGTGCCAGCAGCGGGGGATACATTCAGTACTTC.

The genes are TRBV12-3 or TRBV12-4 and TRBJ2-3; possibly TRBD1 or TRBD2 for D (5 bases each). V was shortened by 3 bases and J by 2 bases, with 15 bases between the two germline ends. There are 16 residues in the CDR3. In nucleotides, the CDR3 is TGTGCCAGCAGTTTCAGTGGGGGACGACTCACAGATACGCAGTATTTT. Translating gives CASSFSGGRLTDTQYF.

There are many counts of this clonotype. The chain links TRBV25-1 to TRBJ2-7; 8 bases align to TRBD1. Losses at the gene ends were 6 bases for V and 2 bases for J; bases not matched to a gene: 3. The CDR3 spans 13 residues. Per germline, CDR1 MGHDK and CDR2 SYGVNS. In nucleotides, the CDR3 is TGTGCCAGCAGAAGGACAGGGACCTACGAGCAGTACTTC. Translating gives CASRRTGTYEQYF.

This chain links TRBV12-3 or TRBV12-4 with TRBJ2-7, with TRBD2 as a possible D gene (5 bases). The CDR3 is made up of 15 amino acids. V was clipped by 4 bases and J by 0 bases, with 13 bases between them. CDR3 sequence (DNA): TGTGCCAGCAGTTCGCCTGGTAGCGCCTCCTACGAGCAGTACTTC. Protein sequence: CASSSPGSASYEQYF.

This rearrangement joins TRBV4-1 to TRBJ2-1; D gene uncertain. CDR3 length: 14 residues. The V and J ends lost 4 bases and 5 bases respectively, with 12 bases between them. Germline CDR1 is MGHRA and CDR2 is YSYEKL. The CDR3 loop is CASSPGLRNNEQFF. The CDR3 bases are TGCGCCAGCAGCCCCGGCCTCAGGAACAATGAGCAGTTCTTC.

This clonotype was counted a few times. V usage is TRBV6-2 or TRBV6-3 and J usage is TRBJ2-7; the D is unclear. V shed 5 bases and J shed 4 bases, with 12 bases lying between them. This CDR3 comprises 13 residues. Germline V CDR1 and CDR2: MNHEY, SVGEGT. CDR3 nucleotide sequence: TGTGCCAGCAGTAAACCGGCCCTTTACGAGCAGTACTTC. As protein: CASSKPALYEQYF.

The chain joins TRBV6-5 to TRBJ1-1; D gene ambiguous. CDR3 size: 14 residues. V lost 3 bases to trimming and J lost 0 bases, with 8 bases between them. Germline CDR1 and CDR2: MNHEY and SVGAGI. CDR3 loop: CASSYGVMNTEAFF. CDR3 DNA sequence: TGTGCCAGCAGTTATGGGGTCATGAACACTGAAGCTTTCTTT.

J is TRBJ1-2 and V is TRBV29-1, with D uncertain. CDR3 length: 11 amino acids. The germline V gene has CDR1 SQVTM and CDR2 ANQGSEA. Between the trimmed V and J ends, which lost 4 bases and 8 bases, there was a span of 11 bases. CDR3 bases: TGCAGCGTTGGTACATTCGAGGGCTACACCTTC. Translating gives CSVGTFEGYTF. Filled out from reference TRBV29-1 and TRBJ1-2, the complete variable domain reads SAVISQKPSRDICQRGTSLTIQCQVDSQVTMMFWYRQQPGQSLTLIATANQGSEATYESGFVIDKFPISRPNLTFSTLTVSNMSPEDSSIYLCSVGTFEGYTFGSGTRLTVV.

V gene TRBV10-3 combines with J gene TRBJ2-1; D uncertain. CDR3 length equals 14 residues. The V end was cut by 5 bases, the J end by 1 base, with 9 bases between. CDR1 is ENHRY and CDR2 is SYGVKD in the germline V gene. The CDR3 is CAISSGTSYNEQFF. The CDR3 DNA reads as TGTGCCATCAGTTCAGGTACATCCTACAATGAGCAGTTCTTC.